This T cell receptor beta chain came from a study of blood T cell repertoires in COVID-19. Assay: immunoSEQ multiplex PCR; the TCRdb copy retains only in-frame clones and omits some. This table has approximately 140,000 clones, approximately 84% appearing once. Germline values: CDR1 GTSNPN, CDR2 SVGIG (reference sequence). The V and J ends lost 4 bases and 7 bases, in that order; junction bases with no gene match: 4. The CDR3 runs 13 residues. The chain couples TRBV30 to TRBJ2-1; TRBD2 agrees at 10 bases. This clonotype originated in an elderly woman in a cohort sampled during active or convalescent COVID-19. The source material was peripheral blood. As DNA, the CDR3 is TGTGCCTGGATCCTAGCGGGGGTTAATGAGCAGTTCTTC. It codes for CAWILAGVNEQFF. Complete variable domain (other parts from reference TRBV30 and TRBJ2-1): SQTIHQWPATLVQPVGSPLSLECTVEGTSNPNLYWYRQAAGRGLQLLFYSVGIGQISSEVPQNLSASRPQDRQFILSSKKLLLSDSGFYLCAWILAGVNEQFFGPGTRLTVL.